A single sample is the source of the 7 T cell receptor beta chains below, sequenced in a study of T-cell reconstitution after alpha-beta-depleted transplantation in children. Unique molecular identifiers were used to barcode this TCRbeta library. One entry per CDR3 protein, called by TCRdb with MiXCR from the PCR reads. Found here are roughly 350,000 distinct CDR3 sequences, under 13% of them singletons; the top ten hold under 3%. This material consisted of PBMCs from the stem cell graft donor, taken from the stem cell graft. Receptors were obtained from a human donor who donated a stem cell graft to a child with acute lymphoblastic leukemia.

The table lists this clonotype with many counts. The chain carries TRBV12-3 or TRBV12-4 and TRBJ1-4, with a possible D match to TRBD1 (5 bases). V lost 6 bases and J 1 base, leaving 15 bases between the germline ends. The CDR3 runs 16 residues. The CDR3 here is CASSQFGGVTNEKLFF. The CDR3 DNA sequence: TGTGCCAGCAGCCAGTTCGGGGGTGTAACTAATGAAAAACTGTTTTTT.

This clonotype was recorded at least ten times. The J gene is TRBJ2-1, the V gene TRBV29-1; weak D call: TRBD2 (6 bases). CDR3 length: 12 amino acids. The germline CDR1 and CDR2 sequences are SQVTM and ANQGSEA. The V end lost 4 bases, the J end lost 8 bases, and 12 bases lay between the germline ends. In nucleotides, the CDR3 is TGCAGCGTTGGTACTAGCTGGGATGAGCAGTTCTTC. Protein sequence: CSVGTSWDEQFF.

The table lists this clonotype with a few counts. V usage is TRBV20-1 and J usage is TRBJ2-1; 8 nucleotides align to TRBD1. Germline loops: CDR1 DFQATT, CDR2 SNEGSKA (reference sequence). V trimming: 5 bases; J trimming: 4 bases; junction bases outside the gene matches: 4. The CDR3 extends over 13 amino acids. DNA of the CDR3: TGCAGTGCTGGGGGACAGGTATACAATGAGCAGTTCTTC. This codes for CSAGGQVYNEQFF.

The chain is built from TRBV11-3 and TRBJ2-3; no definite D call. The CDR3 spans 14 residues. V was cut by 2 bases and J by 2 bases, with 8 bases left in between. The germline gives CDR1 SGHNT, CDR2 YENEEA. CDR3 DNA sequence: TGTGCCAGCAGCTTATCGGGTACCACAGATACGCAGTATTTT. Protein sequence: CASSLSGTTDTQYF.

The chain combines TRBV7-3 with TRBJ2-6; D unclear. CDR1 is SGHTA and CDR2 is FQGTGA in the germline V gene. V was cut by 6 bases and J by 4 bases, with 7 bases left in between. The CDR3 totals 13 residues. The CDR3 region is CASRPAGANVLTF. CDR3 nucleotides: TGTGCCAGCAGACCAGCCGGGGCCAACGTCCTGACTTTC.

As DNA, the CDR3 is TGTGCCAGCAGCCAAGATAGAAGGTCTAATGAGCAGTTCTTC. Protein product: CASSQDRRSNEQFF. The chain has TRBV4-2 and TRBJ2-1; D call uncertain. This CDR3 has 14 residues. The germline CDR1 and CDR2 sequences are LGHNA and YNFKEQ. Trimming took off 0 bases at V and 7 bases at J, with 10 bases between the two ends.

In its sample, this clonotype was seen a few times. This chain connects TRBV7-2 to TRBJ2-7, with 8 positions matching TRBD2. Germline V CDR1 and CDR2: SGHTA, FQGNSA. This CDR3 has 18 amino acids. Losses at the gene ends were 0 bases for V and 0 bases for J; bases not matched to a gene: 10. This CDR3 reads CASSLATVAGLSSYEQYF. The DNA for the CDR3 is TGTGCCAGCAGCTTAGCGACGGTAGCGGGGTTGAGCTCCTACGAGCAGTACTTC.